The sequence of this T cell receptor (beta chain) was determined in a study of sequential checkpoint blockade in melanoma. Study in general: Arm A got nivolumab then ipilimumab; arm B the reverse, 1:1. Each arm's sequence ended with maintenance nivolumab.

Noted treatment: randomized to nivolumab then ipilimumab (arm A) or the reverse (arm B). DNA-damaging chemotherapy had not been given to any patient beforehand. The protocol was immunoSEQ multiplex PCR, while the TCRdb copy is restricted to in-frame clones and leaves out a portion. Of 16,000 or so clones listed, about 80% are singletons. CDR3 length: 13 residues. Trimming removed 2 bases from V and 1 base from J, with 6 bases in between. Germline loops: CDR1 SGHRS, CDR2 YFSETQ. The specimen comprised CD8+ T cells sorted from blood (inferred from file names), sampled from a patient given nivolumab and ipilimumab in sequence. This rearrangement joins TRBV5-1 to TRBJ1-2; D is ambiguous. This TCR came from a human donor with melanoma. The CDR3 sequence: CASSFADNYGYTF. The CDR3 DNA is TGCGCCAGCAGCTTCGCGGATAACTATGGCTACACCTTC. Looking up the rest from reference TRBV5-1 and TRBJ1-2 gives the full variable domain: KAGVTQTPRYLIKTRGQQVTLSCSPISGHRSVSWYQQTPGQGLQFLFEYFSETQRNKGNFPGRFSGRQFSNSRSEMNVSTLELGDSALYLCASSFADNYGYTFGSGTRLTVV.